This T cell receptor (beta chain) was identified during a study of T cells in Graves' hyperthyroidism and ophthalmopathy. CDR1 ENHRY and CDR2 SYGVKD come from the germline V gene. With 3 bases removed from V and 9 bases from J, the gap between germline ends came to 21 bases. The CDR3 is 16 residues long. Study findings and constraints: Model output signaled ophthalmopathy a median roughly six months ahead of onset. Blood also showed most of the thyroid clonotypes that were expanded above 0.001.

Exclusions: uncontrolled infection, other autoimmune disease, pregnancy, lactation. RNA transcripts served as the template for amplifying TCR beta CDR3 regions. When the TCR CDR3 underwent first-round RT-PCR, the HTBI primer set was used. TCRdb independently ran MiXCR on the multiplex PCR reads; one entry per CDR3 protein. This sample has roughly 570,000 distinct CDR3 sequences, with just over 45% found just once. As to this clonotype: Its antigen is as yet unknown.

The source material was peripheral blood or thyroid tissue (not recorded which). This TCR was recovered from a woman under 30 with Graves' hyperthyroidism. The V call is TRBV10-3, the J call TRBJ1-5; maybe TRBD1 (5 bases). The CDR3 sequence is CAISDVGGILPGPQHF. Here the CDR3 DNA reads TGTGCCATCAGTGACGTCGGGGGGATTTTACCAGGGCCCCAGCATTTT.